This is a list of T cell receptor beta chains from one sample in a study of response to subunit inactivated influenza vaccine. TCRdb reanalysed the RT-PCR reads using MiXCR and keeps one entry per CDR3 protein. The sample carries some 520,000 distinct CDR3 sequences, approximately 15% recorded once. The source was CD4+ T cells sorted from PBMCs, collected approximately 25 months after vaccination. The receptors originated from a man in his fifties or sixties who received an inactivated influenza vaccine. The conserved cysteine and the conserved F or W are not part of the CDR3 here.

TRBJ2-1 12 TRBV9 ASSVEGGSDEQF
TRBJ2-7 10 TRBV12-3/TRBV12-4 ASTQGTHEQY
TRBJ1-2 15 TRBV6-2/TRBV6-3 ASSYFGGQGGNYGYT
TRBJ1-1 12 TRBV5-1 ASSLAGTLSEAF
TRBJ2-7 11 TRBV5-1 ASSLAGSYEQC
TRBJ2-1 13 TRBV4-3 ASSQGRDLHNEQF
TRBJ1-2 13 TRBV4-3 ASSQEGTGRVGYT
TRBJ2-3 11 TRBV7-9 ASSYPPKDTQY
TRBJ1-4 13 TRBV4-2 ASSQLGTGGEKLF
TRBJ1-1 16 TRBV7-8 ASSIRTGRQSMNTEAF
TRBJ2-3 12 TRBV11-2 ASSGMTSTDTQY
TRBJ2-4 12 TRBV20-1 SARDSRGGNIQY
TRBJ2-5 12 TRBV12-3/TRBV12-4 ASSPRTGPETQY
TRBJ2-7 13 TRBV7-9 ASSFSGTVWYEQY
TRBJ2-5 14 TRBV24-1 ATSETGRGIDETQY
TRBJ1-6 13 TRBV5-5 ASNHDAGVRSPLH
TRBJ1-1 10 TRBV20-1 SAKPGGIEAF
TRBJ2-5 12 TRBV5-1 ASSKQGNQETQY
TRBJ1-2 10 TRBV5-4 ASSLDVFGYT
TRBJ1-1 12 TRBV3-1 ASSLSGARTEAF
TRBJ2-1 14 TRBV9 ASSPRTGGSYNEQF
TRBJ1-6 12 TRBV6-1 AMRVGTNNSPLH
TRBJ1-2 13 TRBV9 ASSVRDSLNYGYT
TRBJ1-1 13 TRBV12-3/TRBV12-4 ASSLVSGMGTEAF
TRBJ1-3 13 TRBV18 ASALTGAGGNTIY
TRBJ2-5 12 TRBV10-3 AISRDTYQETQY
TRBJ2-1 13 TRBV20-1 SARDPGQGIHEQF
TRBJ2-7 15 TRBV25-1 ASSPSPGKDNTYEQY
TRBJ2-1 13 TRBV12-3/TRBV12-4 ASSLRGSSYNEQF
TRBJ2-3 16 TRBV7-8 ASSFWRFRTGAEDTQY
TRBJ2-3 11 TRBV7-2 ASSKGTTDTQY
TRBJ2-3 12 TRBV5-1 ASGGKGAPDTQY
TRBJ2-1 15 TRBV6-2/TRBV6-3 ASSYQLALPLYNEQF
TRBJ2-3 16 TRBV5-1 ASSLETSGGAPTDTQY
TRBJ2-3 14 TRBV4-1 ASSLTTSATTDTQY
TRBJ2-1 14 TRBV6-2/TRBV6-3 ASSGLAGENYNEQF
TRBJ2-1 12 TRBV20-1 SARVGGHYNEQF
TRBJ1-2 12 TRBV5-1 ASSSGQINYGYT
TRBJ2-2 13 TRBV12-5 ASGLVRGGTGELF
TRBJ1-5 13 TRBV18 ASSRGTGINQPQH
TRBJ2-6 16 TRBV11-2 ASSLPGRGSSGANVLT
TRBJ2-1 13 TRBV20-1 SANLPGLASNEQF
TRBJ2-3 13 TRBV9 ASSPQGGLTDTQY
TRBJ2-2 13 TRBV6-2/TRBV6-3 ASRRLATNTGELF